The 7 T cell receptor beta chains presented below share a single source sample, sequenced in a study of shared clonotypes between healthy human individuals. Using immunoSEQ multiplex PCR, the repertoire was profiled, and TCRdb retains in-frame clones only, with some absent. The sample comprises 2,500,000 or so clones, roughly 92% of which are singletons, and approximately 0.4% rests with the top ten. The material sequenced was naive CD4+ T cells from PBMCs. Subset given: CD45RA+ positively selected. Every receptor here comes from a man between 18 and 29 years old in good health. Some clones in this sample may be carry-over from other donors' samples.

The rearrangement links TRBV11-2 to TRBJ1-1; D perhaps matches TRBD1 (5 bases). Germline V lookup: CDR1 SGHAT, CDR2 FQNNGV. The CDR3 totals 14 residues. V lost 2 bases and J lost 5, with 12 bases in between. This chain's CDR3 is CASSLPGPTTEAFF. The DNA for the CDR3 is TGTGCCAGCAGCTTACCGGGGCCGACAACTGAAGCTTTCTTT. Supplemented by reference TRBV11-2 and TRBJ1-1, the full variable domain reads EAGVAQSPRYKIIEKRQSVAFWCNPISGHATLYWYQQILGQGPKLLIQFQNNGVVDDSQLPKDRFSAERLKGVDSTLKIQPAKLEDSAVYLCASSLPGPTTEAFFGQGTRLTVV.

The chain is built from TRBV19 and TRBJ1-4, with no clear D. V was shortened by 6 bases and J by 2 bases, with 16 bases between the two germline ends. Germline values: CDR1 LNHDA, CDR2 SQIVND (reference sequence). CDR3 length: 16 residues. The CDR3 DNA reads TGTGCCAGTAGGCCGGGCAACCTAAGGACTAATGAAAAACTGTTTTTT. It translates to CASRPGNLRTNEKLFF.

As regards this clone: Other DNA sequences in this specimen translate into the identical CDR3. The chain is built from TRBV5-1 and TRBJ1-2; D remains unclear. The germline V and J ends were trimmed by 0 bases and 1 base, with 7 bases remaining between them. The CDR3 totals 14 residues. Germline CDR1 SGHRS, CDR2 YFSETQ. The chain's CDR3 is CASSLVSSNYGYTF. The CDR3 DNA follows: TGCGCCAGCAGCTTGGTGTCAAGTAACTATGGCTACACCTTC.

The sample holds one count of this clone. The V gene is TRBV19, the J gene TRBJ2-7; 7 nucleotides match TRBD2. The V segment lost 3 bases and the J segment 0 bases; nucleotides outside the gene matches: 20. The CDR3 is 20 residues long. Germline values: CDR1 LNHDA, CDR2 SQIVND (reference sequence). CDR3 residues: CASSIGFGGRAGNPSYEQYF. For the CDR3, the DNA is TGTGCCAGTAGTATCGGGTTTGGAGGGAGGGCCGGTAACCCCTCCTACGAGCAGTACTTC.

As for this clone: Other nucleotide sequences in the sample specify the same CDR3. This rearrangement joins TRBV6-5 to TRBJ2-7, with D unclear. Germline V gene data show CDR1 as MNHEY and CDR2 as SVGAGI. Trimming pared 0 bases from V and 4 bases from J, leaving 4 bases between. The CDR3 loop spans 12 amino acids. The DNA of the CDR3 is TGTGCCAGCAGTTACTCTAGATACGAGCAGTACTTC. It yields the protein CASSYSRYEQYF.

There are a few counts of this clone. The V and J genes are TRBV2 and TRBJ2-1; 7 bases are a match to TRBD2. This CDR3 region has 14 residues. Germline CDR1 and CDR2: SNHLY and FYNNEI. J lost 9 bases, V lost 4 bases, and 9 bases had no gene match. The CDR3 region has the DNA TGTGCCAGCAGTGTTGCTAGCGGATTAAGTGAGCAGTTCTTC. It yields the protein CASSVASGLSEQFF. Together with reference TRBV2 and TRBJ2-1, the CDR3 gives the full variable domain: EPEVTQTPSHQVTQMGQEVILRCVPISNHLYFYWYRQILGQKVEFLVSFYNNEISEKSEIFDDQFSVERPDGSNFTLKIRSTKLEDSAMYFCASSVASGLSEQFFGPGTRLTVL.

This sequence joins TRBV5-1 and TRBJ1-2; D gene uncertain. Germline CDR1 reads SGHRS; CDR2 reads YFSETQ. CDR3 length: 14 amino acids. V was cut by 7 bases and J by 4 bases, with 17 bases left in between. The CDR3 bases are TGCGCCAGCTTCCTTTTGCCGGGTCCCTATGGCTACACCTTC. As protein: CASFLLPGPYGYTF.